Below are 17 T cell receptor beta chains sequenced from a single sample in a study of spatial heterogeneity in lung cancer. TCRdb ran MiXCR on the 5' RACE reads and lists one entry per CDR3 protein. This sample has roughly 120,000 distinct CDR3 sequences; approximately 12% occur once, and the top ten carry 15% to 20%. The sample's time point: blood at routine non-recurrence follow-up after resection. No cells were sorted before sequencing. The whole RNA sequenced was extracted from tumor, nontumor lung or frozen PBMC. Sequencing used PBMCs, obtained at follow-up. All receptors come from a male donor with early-stage non-small cell lung cancer.

This clonotype was picked up many times. The rearrangement joins TRBV20-1 to TRBJ1-2, with D uncertain. The CDR3 runs to 16 residues. Trimming pared 0 bases from V and 4 bases from J, leaving 18 bases between. Germline lookup yields CDR1 DFQATT and CDR2 SNEGSKA (reference sequence). The chain's CDR3 is CSARDFSEHPSYGYTF. CDR3 sequence (DNA): TGCAGTGCTAGAGACTTCTCGGAACACCCAAGCTATGGCTACACCTTC.

This chain connects TRBV2 to TRBJ2-1; no reliable D call. The germline V gene has CDR1 SNHLY and CDR2 FYNNEI. V was pared by 7 bases and J by 10 bases, with 11 bases between. This CDR3 is built from 11 residues. The DNA of the CDR3 is TGTGCCAGCACCATCGCGCCGGAGCAGTTCTTC. This encodes CASTIAPEQFF. The full variable domain, completed using reference TRBV2 and TRBJ2-1, is EPEVTQTPSHQVTQMGQEVILRCVPISNHLYFYWYRQILGQKVEFLVSFYNNEISEKSEIFDDQFSVERPDGSNFTLKIRSTKLEDSAMYFCASTIAPEQFFGPGTRLTVL.

Note on this clonotype: A much larger clone differs by one base, so this may be a read error. This sequence joins TRBV11-2 and TRBJ1-1, with D possibly TRBD1 on 5 matching bases. The V gene's germline CDR1 is SGHAT and CDR2 FQNNGV. The CDR3 runs to 16 residues. The ends were cut back, 3 bases at V and 0 bases at J, with 14 bases in the middle. The CDR3 is CASSFAGREVNTEAFF. The CDR3 bases are TGTGCCAGCAGCTTCGCCGGCAGGGAGGTGAACACTGAAGCTTTCTTT.

This clonotype was seen at least ten times. The chain recombines TRBV4-3 with TRBJ1-6; D gene unclear. In germline, CDR1 is LGHNA, CDR2 YSLEER. The CDR3 covers 15 residues. V was pared by 4 bases and J by 3 bases, with 10 bases between. The CDR3 protein is CASSPSVSYNSPLHF. The CDR3 coding sequence is TGCGCCAGCAGCCCTTCCGTCAGCTATAATTCACCCCTCCACTTT.

This clonotype was seen ten or more times. CDR3 protein: CASSYASGGADTQYF. DNA of the CDR3: TGTGCCAGCAGTTATGCCAGCGGGGGGGCAGATACGCAGTATTTT. The chain carries TRBV2 and TRBJ2-3, with 10 bases fitting TRBD2. The CDR3 has 15 residues. Germline V CDR1 and CDR2: SNHLY, FYNNEI. V shed 5 bases, J shed 4 bases, and the junction held 6 bases outside the gene matches.

The chain employs TRBV20-1 and TRBJ2-7; D might be TRBD1 or TRBD2, each matching 5 bases. The V gene lost 0 bases and the J gene lost 3 bases, with 21 bases spanning the gap. This CDR3 spans 17 amino acids. Germline V CDR1 and CDR2: DFQATT, SNEGSKA (reference sequence). The CDR3: CSARESALRQGRYEQYF. DNA of the CDR3: TGCAGTGCTAGAGAGAGCGCCCTTCGGCAGGGACGCTACGAGCAGTACTTC.

This clonotype came up many times. The chain has TRBV6-2 or TRBV6-3 and TRBJ1-6, with a weak D call TRBD1 (6 bases). V was shortened by 5 bases and J by 7 bases, with 12 bases between the two germline ends. The CDR3 is made up of 14 amino acids. Germline-derived CDR1 and CDR2 are MNHEY and SVGEGT. For the CDR3, the DNA is TGTGCCAGCAGTCAGGGGTTTGGCAATTCACCCCTCCACTTT. Protein: CASSQGFGNSPLHF.

In its sample, this clonotype was seen a few times. The chain links TRBV5-1 to TRBJ2-1, with D possibly matching TRBD2 (7 bases). This CDR3 comprises 17 residues. Germline V lookup: CDR1 SGHRS, CDR2 YFSETQ. Trimming removed 6 bases from V and 6 bases from J, with 25 bases in between. CDR3 region: CASTPYEGGPFGNEQFF. Written as DNA, the CDR3 is TGCGCCAGCACCCCTTATGAGGGGGGGCCTTTCGGCAATGAGCAGTTCTTC.

This clonotype was observed at least ten times. One end of the junction varies from germline; a read error may be responsible. The gene calls are TRBV5-1 and TRBJ2-5; D is unclear. The V gene's germline CDR1 is SGHRS and CDR2 YFSETQ. The CDR3 covers 11 residues. CDR3 nucleotide sequence: TGTGCCAGCAGTGCTCAGGAGACCCAGTACTTC. Its translation: CASSAQETQYF.

This clonotype was counted only a few times. The chain couples TRBV6-2 or TRBV6-3 to TRBJ2-7; D might be TRBD1 (6 bases). The germline V and J ends were trimmed by 4 bases and 2 bases, with 9 bases remaining between them. The CDR3 is made up of 13 amino acids. Per the germline V gene, CDR1 is MNHEY and CDR2 is SVGEGT. Here the CDR3 reads CASSWTVTYEQYF. In DNA, the CDR3 is TGTGCCAGCAGTTGGACAGTTACCTACGAGCAGTACTTC.

This clonotype has more than one count but fewer than ten. The chain combines TRBV6-5 with TRBJ2-5; possible D gene TRBD1, 5 bases. This CDR3 spans 13 amino acids. Deletions cut 4 bases from V and 5 bases from J, with 11 bases between. Germline CDR1 MNHEY, CDR2 SVGAGI. The CDR3 spells CASSSKGWETQYF. The CDR3 nucleotides read TGTGCCAGCAGTTCCAAGGGGTGGGAGACCCAGTACTTC.

This clonotype came up many times. The chain links TRBV6-6 to TRBJ1-6; maybe TRBD1 (5 bases). Trimming shortened V by 5 bases and J by 11 bases, and 19 bases separated the two germline ends. The CDR3 spans 15 residues. CDR1 and CDR2 from the germline V gene are MNHNY and SVGAGI (reference sequence). Written as DNA, the CDR3 is TGTGCCAGCAGTCCCGGACAAAATAAGGCAGCACCCCTCCACTTT. It translates to CASSPGQNKAAPLHF.

The V call is TRBV28, the J call TRBJ1-4; D unclear. The CDR3 extends over 14 amino acids. The V end was cut by 4 bases, the J end by 2 bases, with 8 bases between. Germline V gene lookup returns CDR1 MDHEN and CDR2 SYDVKM. The CDR3 DNA is TGTGCCAGCAGTTATGCGCATACTAATGAAAAACTGTTTTTT. Translated: CASSYAHTNEKLFF.

This clonotype has just a few counts. The CDR3 bases are TGCGCCAGCAGCTTGCAAGCCGGGACAGGGGTCAGCTCACCCCTCCACTTT. Protein: CASSLQAGTGVSSPLHF. V gene TRBV5-1 combines with J gene TRBJ1-6; TRBD1 matches at 10 bases. CDR3 size: 17 residues. The V and J ends lost 1 base and 10 bases, in that order; junction bases with no gene match: 11. Germline lookup yields CDR1 SGHRS and CDR2 YFSETQ.

The chain links TRBV27 to TRBJ1-5, with TRBD1 identical over 10 bases. CDR1 is MNHEY, CDR2 SMNVEV, per germline (reference sequence). The CDR3 length is 15 residues. J gave up 11 bases and V 3 bases, and 10 bases lay outside the gene matches. CDR3 sequence (DNA): TGTGCCAGCAGTTTCTGGGACAGGGGTTATTCAGCCCAGCATTTT. The encoded protein is CASSFWDRGYSAQHF.

V and J are TRBV7-9 and TRBJ1-6; D unresolved. CDR1 SEHNR and CDR2 FQNEAQ come from the germline V gene (reference sequence). CDR3 length: 14 residues. Trimming cost V 5 bases and J 4 bases, with 9 bases left between them. In DNA, the CDR3 is TGTGCCAGCAGCGTCACGGTTTATAATTCACCCCTCCACTTT. It yields the protein CASSVTVYNSPLHF.

This clonotype was seen repeatedly, ten times or more. This rearrangement joins TRBV14 to TRBJ1-1; no clear D gene. The CDR3 sequence is 12 residues long. From germline, CDR1 is SGHDN and CDR2 FVKESK. V was clipped by 0 bases and J by 4 bases, with 3 bases between them. CDR3 coding DNA: TGTGCCAGCAGCCAAGACTTCACTGAAGCTTTCTTT. Translating it yields CASSQDFTEAFF. Full variable domain (missing parts from reference TRBV14 and TRBJ1-1): EAGVTQFPSHSVIEKGQTVTLRCDPISGHDNLYWYRRVMGKEIKFLLHFVKESKQDESGMPNNRFLAERTGGTYSTLKVQPAELEDSGVYFCASSQDFTEAFFGQGTRLTVV.